The sequence of this TCR beta chain was determined in a study of blood T cell repertoires in COVID-19. Whole-study context: Whether acute or convalescent, the COVID-19 samples came from the United States, Italy and Spain.

The CDR3 consists of 14 residues. CDR1 is SEHNR, CDR2 FQNEAQ, per germline (reference sequence). V lost 3 bases to trimming and J lost 2 bases; unmatched junction nucleotides: 3. Original methodology: By means of reference gene primer amplification, nucleated cell counts were estimated. Profiled with immunoSEQ multiplex PCR; TCRdb holds only in-frame clones, not every one. The DNA was the basis for D and trimming; V, J and clone size are from that table. This table holds approximately 120,000 clones, about 80% found once. The rearrangement joins TRBV7-9 to TRBJ2-7; 8 bases line up with TRBD1. The TCR was taken from a human donor in a cohort sampled during active COVID-19. Sequenced material: peripheral blood. CDR3 sequence reads: CASSLTGVPYEQYF. The CDR3 region has the DNA TGTGCCAGCAGCTTGACAGGGGTACCCTACGAGCAGTACTTC.